Sequencing of this T cell receptor beta chain was carried out in a study of cytomegalovirus exposure and HLA in healthy donors. 60 Vbeta and 13 Jbeta primers were used in PCR. The repertoire was sequenced with immunoSEQ multiplex PCR; TCRdb's copy has only in-frame clones and lacks some. The repertoire holds over 150,000 clones, roughly four fifths seen once, with around 1.5% in the top ten. Turning to this clone: Its antigen is not identified.

Study conclusions and caveats: Most TCR sequences were seen very rarely across donors, but some public TCRs occurred in many. Prediction of most subjects' HLA-A and HLA-B alleles by TCR beta sequences was reportedly accurate.

V was clipped by 2 bases and J by 4 bases; unmatched bases: 2. Germline V gene sequence: CDR1 MGHRA, CDR2 YSYEKL. There are 14 residues in the CDR3. V is TRBV4-1 and J is TRBJ2-7; 10 positions match TRBD2. The sequence derives from a man aged 55-75 years in good health and CMV-seronegative. Sequencing was performed on PBMCs. The CDR3 sequence is CASSQLAGVYEQYF. CDR3 nucleotides: TGCGCCAGCAGCCAACTAGCGGGAGTTTACGAGCAGTACTTC.